The source of this T cell receptor beta chain is a study of blood T cell repertoires in COVID-19. As for the study in general: Material from acute and convalescent COVID-19 was sourced from the United States, Italy and Spain. Nucleic acid was either cDNA or gDNA, and it came from T cells, B-cell-depleted T cells, or PBMCs.

The protocol was immunoSEQ multiplex PCR, while the TCRdb copy is restricted to in-frame clones and leaves out a portion. Of roughly 80,000 clones in the sample, roughly 86% were seen once. V was pared by 5 bases and J by 5 bases, with 14 bases of the junction left unmatched. In germline, CDR1 is MDHEN, CDR2 SYDVKM. The CDR3 is 18 amino acids. Source material: peripheral blood. This clonotype originated in a human donor in a cohort sampled during active COVID-19. The rearrangement joins TRBV28 to TRBJ1-4; 10 bases are shared with TRBD1. The CDR3 spells CASSTLDRGDIGNEKLFF. The CDR3 DNA sequence: TGTGCCAGCAGTACCCTGGACAGGGGGGATATCGGGAATGAAAAACTGTTTTTT.